This paragraph covers one T cell receptor (beta chain) sequence. The antigen remains unidentified. This sample stems from a study of T cells in tumors after PD-1 blockade. Study summary: Either cemiplimab 350 mg every 2 weeks or pembrolizumab 200 mg every 3 weeks was given. Some patients also took daily vismodegib 150 mg during anti-PD-1 treatment.

Input was roughly 550 ng to 6,500 ng of genomic DNA from tumor or blood. Trimming stripped 7 bases from V and 6 bases from J, with 18 bases between. Germline V gene lookup returns CDR1 MGHDK and CDR2 SYGVNS. CDR3 length equals 15 residues. Assay: immunoSEQ multiplex PCR; the TCRdb copy retains only in-frame clones and omits some. The sample carries around 45,000 clones, around 80% recorded once. Study-wide results and limits: Peripheral recruitment is suggested, as some novel exhausted tumor clones were in pre-treatment blood.

The chain uses TRBV25-1 and TRBJ2-2; D may be TRBD2 (6 bases). The TCR was taken from a human donor with advanced basal cell or squamous cell carcinoma (not recorded which). The sequenced sample was PBMCs, obtained before anti-PD-1 therapy. The CDR3 sequence: CASTQSGGKAGELFF. The CDR3, as DNA: TGTGCCAGCACCCAATCTGGGGGGAAAGCCGGGGAGCTGTTTTTT.